This T cell receptor beta chain was documented in a study of T cells expressing NK-cell markers. Across the whole study: Seven HCMV-seropositive donors and one seronegative donor made up the eight sequenced donors. Findings of the study overall: These clonotypes also led the CD3+CD56-NKG2C+ fraction in a handful of donors.

5'RACE template switching with UMIs generated TCR beta cDNA. Using the 5' RACE reads, TCRdb records one entry per CDR3 protein without DNA. This sample lists hundreds of thousands of distinct CDR3 sequences; its ten largest clones have 5.2%. The CDR3 totals 15 residues. Per germline, CDR1 SEHNR and CDR2 FQNEAQ (reference sequence). A remark on this clonotype: Its antigen is unknown.

Sequenced material: blood T cells: a sorted CD56 or NKG2C T cell subset, CD4+ or CD8+ T cells, or bulk PBMC T cells (not recorded which). The TCR was taken from a man aged 18-69 years in good health. This chain connects TRBV7-9 to TRBJ2-2; TCRdb picks TRBD2, but there is no DNA to check that call. CDR3 protein: CASSLDGEAGGELFF.